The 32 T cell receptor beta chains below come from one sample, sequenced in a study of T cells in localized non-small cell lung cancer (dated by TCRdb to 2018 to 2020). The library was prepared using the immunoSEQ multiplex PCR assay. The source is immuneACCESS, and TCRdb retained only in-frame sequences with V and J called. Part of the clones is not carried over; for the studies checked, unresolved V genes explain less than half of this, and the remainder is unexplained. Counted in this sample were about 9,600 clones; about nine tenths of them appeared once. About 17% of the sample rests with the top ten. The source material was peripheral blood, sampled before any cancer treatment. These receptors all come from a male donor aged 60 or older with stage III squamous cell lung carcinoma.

In DNA form, the CDR3 reads TGTGCCAGCATCGAGGGCGGGGGAAGCCTGGCTGGCTACACCTTC. It codes for CASIEGGGSLAGYTF. The V call is TRBV14, the J call TRBJ1-2, with D perhaps TRBD1 (5 bases). The CDR3 is 15 residues long. Trimming cost V 7 bases and J 7 bases, with 22 bases left between them. Germline V gene sequence: CDR1 SGHDN, CDR2 FVKESK.

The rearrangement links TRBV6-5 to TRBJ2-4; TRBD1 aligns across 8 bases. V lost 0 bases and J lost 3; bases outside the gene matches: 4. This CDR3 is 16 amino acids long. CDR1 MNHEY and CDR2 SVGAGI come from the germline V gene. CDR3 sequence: CASSYSDRVGKNIQYF. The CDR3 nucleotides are TGTGCCAGCAGTTACTCGGACAGGGTGGGCAAAAACATTCAGTACTTC.

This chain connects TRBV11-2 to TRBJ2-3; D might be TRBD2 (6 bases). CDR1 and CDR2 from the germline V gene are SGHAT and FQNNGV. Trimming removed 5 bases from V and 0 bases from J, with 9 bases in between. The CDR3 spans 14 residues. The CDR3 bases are TGTGCCAGCAGCCGTGGGGGGAGCACAGATACGCAGTATTTT. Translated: CASSRGGSTDTQYF.

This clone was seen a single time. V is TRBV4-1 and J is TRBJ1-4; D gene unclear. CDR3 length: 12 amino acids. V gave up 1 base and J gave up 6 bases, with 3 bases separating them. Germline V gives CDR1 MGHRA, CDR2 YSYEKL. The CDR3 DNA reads TGCGCCAGCAGCCAAGTTTATGAAAAACTGTTTTTT. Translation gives CASSQVYEKLFF.

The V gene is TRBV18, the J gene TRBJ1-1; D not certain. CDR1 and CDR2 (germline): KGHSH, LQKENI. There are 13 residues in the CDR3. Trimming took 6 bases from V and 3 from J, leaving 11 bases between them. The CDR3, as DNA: TGTGCCAGCTCCAGCGGATGGGACACTGAAGCTTTCTTT. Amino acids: CASSSGWDTEAFF.

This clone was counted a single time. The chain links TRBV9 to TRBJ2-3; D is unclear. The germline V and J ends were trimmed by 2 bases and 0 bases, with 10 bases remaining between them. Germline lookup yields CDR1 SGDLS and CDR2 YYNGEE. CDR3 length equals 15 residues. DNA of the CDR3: TGTGCCAGCAGCGTGGCGCCGGGTAGCACAGATACGCAGTATTTT. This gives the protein CASSVAPGSTDTQYF.

The CDR3 loop is CASSQEASINEQFF. CDR3 DNA sequence: TGCGCCAGCAGCCAAGAGGCTAGCATCAATGAGCAGTTCTTC. The rearrangement uses TRBV4-1 and TRBJ2-1; D perhaps matches TRBD2 (5 bases). Trimming shortened V by 0 bases and J by 6 bases, and 9 bases separated the two germline ends. The CDR3 has 14 amino acids. In germline, CDR1 is MGHRA, CDR2 YSYEKL.

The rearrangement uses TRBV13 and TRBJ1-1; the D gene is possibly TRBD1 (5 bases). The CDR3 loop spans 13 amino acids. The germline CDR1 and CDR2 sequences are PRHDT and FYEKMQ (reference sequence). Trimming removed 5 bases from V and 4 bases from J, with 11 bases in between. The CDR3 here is CASSLTVTTEAFF. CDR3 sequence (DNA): TGTGCCAGCAGCCTGACAGTGACCACTGAAGCTTTCTTT.

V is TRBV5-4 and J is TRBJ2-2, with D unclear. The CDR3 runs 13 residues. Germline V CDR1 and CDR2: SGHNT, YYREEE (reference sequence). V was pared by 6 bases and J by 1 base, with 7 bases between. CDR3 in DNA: TGTGCCAGCACTCTGGGGAACACCGGGGAGCTGTTTTTT. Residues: CASTLGNTGELFF.

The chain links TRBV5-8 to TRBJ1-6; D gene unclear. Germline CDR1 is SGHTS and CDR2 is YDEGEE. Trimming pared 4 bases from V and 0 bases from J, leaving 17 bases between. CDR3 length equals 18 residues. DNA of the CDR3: TGTGCCAGCAGCCAAGAAAAGGTCCAGGACTCCTATAATTCACCCCTCCACTTT. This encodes CASSQEKVQDSYNSPLHF.

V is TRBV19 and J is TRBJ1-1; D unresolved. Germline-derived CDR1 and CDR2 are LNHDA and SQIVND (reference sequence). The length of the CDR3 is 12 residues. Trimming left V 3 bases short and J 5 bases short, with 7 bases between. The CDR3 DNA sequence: TGTGCCAGTAGTATTGTAGATACTGAAGCTTTCTTT. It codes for CASSIVDTEAFF.

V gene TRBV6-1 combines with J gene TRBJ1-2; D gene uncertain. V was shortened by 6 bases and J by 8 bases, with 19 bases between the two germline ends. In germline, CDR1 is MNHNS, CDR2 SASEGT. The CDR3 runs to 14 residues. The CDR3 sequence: CASSEFSGIMGYTF. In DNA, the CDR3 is TGTGCCAGCAGCGAGTTTTCAGGAATAATGGGCTACACCTTC.

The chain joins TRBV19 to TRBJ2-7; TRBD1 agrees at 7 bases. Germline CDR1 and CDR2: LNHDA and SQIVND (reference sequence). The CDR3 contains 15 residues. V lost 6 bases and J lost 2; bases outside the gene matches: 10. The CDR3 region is CASRYRDSVTYEQYF. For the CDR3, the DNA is TGTGCCAGTAGATACCGGGACAGTGTTACCTACGAGCAGTACTTC.

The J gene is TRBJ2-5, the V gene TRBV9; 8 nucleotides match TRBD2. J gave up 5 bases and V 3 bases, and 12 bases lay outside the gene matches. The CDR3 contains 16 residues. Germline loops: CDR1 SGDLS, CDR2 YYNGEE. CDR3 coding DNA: TGTGCCAGCAGCGAGACGGGGGGGCACGGCTGGGAGACCCAGTACTTC. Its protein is CASSETGGHGWETQYF.

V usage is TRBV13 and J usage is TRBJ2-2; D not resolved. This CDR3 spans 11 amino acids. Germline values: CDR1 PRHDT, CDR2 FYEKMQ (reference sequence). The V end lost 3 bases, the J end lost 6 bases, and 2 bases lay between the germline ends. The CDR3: CASSFSGELFF. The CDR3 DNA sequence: TGTGCCAGCAGCTTTTCCGGGGAGCTGTTTTTT.

The CDR3 here is CASSEPGQGSGELFF. The CDR3 nucleotides read TGTGCCAGCAGTGAACCGGGACAGGGTAGCGGGGAGCTGTTTTTT. The chain employs TRBV6-1 and TRBJ2-2; the match to TRBD1 covers 9 bases. Germline-derived CDR1 and CDR2 are MNHNS and SASEGT. J gave up 7 bases and V 2 bases, and 5 bases lay outside the gene matches. The CDR3 runs 15 residues.

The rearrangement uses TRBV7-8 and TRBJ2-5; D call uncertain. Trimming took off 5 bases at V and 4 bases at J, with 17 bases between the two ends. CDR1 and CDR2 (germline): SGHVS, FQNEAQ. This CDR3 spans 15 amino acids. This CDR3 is CASSPARRLGETQYF. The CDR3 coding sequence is TGTGCCAGCAGCCCGGCAAGAAGGTTGGGAGAGACCCAGTACTTC.

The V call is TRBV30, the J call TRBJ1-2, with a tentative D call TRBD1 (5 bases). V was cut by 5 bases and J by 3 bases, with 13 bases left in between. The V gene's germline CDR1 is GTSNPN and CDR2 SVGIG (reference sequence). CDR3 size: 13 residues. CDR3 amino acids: CAWDGQGYYGYTF. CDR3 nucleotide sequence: TGTGCCTGGGACGGGCAGGGTTACTATGGCTACACCTTC.

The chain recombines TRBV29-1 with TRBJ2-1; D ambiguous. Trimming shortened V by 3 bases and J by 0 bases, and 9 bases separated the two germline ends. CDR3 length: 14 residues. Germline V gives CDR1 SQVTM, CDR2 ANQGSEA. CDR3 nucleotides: TGCAGCGTTGACCCCATCAGCTCCTACAATGAGCAGTTCTTC. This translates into CSVDPISSYNEQFF.

Here the CDR3 reads CSVDQGGGLQETQYF. The CDR3 nucleotides are TGCAGCGTTGATCAGGGCGGGGGTCTTCAAGAGACCCAGTACTTC. The V call is TRBV29-1, the J call TRBJ2-5; 7 positions match TRBD2. Germline CDR1 SQVTM, CDR2 ANQGSEA. The ends lost 3 bases at V and 2 bases at J; junction bases unmatched: 9. CDR3 length: 15 amino acids.

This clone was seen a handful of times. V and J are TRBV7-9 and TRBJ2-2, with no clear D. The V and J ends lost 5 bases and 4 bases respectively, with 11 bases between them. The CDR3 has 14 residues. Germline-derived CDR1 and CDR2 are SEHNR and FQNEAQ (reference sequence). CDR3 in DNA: TGTGCCAGCAGCGCCGGGCGAAGCACCGGGGAGCTGTTTTTT. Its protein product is CASSAGRSTGELFF.

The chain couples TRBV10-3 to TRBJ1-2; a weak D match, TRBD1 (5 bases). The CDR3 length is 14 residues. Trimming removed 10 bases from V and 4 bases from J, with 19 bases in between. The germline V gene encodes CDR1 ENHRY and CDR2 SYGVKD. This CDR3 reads CATQTQTGGYGYTF. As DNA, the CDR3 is TGTGCCACCCAGACCCAAACCGGGGGCTATGGCTACACCTTC.

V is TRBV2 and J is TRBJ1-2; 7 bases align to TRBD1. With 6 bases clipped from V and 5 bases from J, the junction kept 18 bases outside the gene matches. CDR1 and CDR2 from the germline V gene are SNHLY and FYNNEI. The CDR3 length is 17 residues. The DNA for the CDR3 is TGTGCCAGCAGCGCACCCCCCGGGACAGCAAGTCTATATGGCTACACCTTC. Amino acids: CASSAPPGTASLYGYTF.

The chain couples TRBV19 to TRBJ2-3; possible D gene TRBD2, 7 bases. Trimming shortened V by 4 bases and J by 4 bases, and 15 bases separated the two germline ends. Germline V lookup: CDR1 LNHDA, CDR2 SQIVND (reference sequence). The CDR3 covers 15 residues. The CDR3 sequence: CASSTPGRGPDTQYF. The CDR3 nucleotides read TGTGCCAGTAGTACCCCTGGGCGGGGGCCAGATACGCAGTATTTT. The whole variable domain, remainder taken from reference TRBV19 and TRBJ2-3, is DGGITQSPKYLFRKEGQNVTLSCEQNLNHDAMYWYRQDPGQGLRLIYYSQIVNDFQKGDIAEGYSVSREKKESFPLTVTSAQKNPTAFYLCASSTPGRGPDTQYFGPGTRLTVL.

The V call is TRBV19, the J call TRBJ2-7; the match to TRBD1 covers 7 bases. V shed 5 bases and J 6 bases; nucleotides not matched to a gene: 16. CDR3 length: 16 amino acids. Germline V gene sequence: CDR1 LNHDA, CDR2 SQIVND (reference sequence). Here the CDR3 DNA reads TGTGCCAGTAGTGCCGGGGACAGCAGAGAGTGGGGCGAGCAGTACTTC. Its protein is CASSAGDSREWGEQYF.

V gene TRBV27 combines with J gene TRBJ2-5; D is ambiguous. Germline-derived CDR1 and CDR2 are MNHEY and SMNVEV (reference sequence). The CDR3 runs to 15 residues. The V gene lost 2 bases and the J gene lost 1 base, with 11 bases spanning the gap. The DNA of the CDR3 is TGTGCCAGCAGTTTAGAGTGGTCTATCCAAGAGACCCAGTACTTC. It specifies CASSLEWSIQETQYF.

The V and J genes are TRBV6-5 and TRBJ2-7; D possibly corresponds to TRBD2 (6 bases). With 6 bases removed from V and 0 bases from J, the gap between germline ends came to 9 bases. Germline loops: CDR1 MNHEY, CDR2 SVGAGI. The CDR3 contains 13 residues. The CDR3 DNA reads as TGTGCCAGCAGCCCCGGGAGCTCCTACGAGCAGTACTTC. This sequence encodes CASSPGSSYEQYF.

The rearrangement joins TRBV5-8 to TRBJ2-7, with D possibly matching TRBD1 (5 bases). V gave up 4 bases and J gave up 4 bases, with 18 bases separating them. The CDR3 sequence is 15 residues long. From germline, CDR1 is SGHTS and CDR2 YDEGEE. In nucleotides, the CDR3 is TGTGCCAGCAGCCCCCGATTGAGGACACAGTACGAGCAGTACTTC. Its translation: CASSPRLRTQYEQYF.

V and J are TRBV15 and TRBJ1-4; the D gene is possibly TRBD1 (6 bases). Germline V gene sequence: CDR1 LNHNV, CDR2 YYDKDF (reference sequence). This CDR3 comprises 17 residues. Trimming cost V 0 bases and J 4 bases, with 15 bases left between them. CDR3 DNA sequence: TGTGCCACCAGCAGAGATCGGTCTGGACAGTATAATGAAAAACTGTTTTTT. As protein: CATSRDRSGQYNEKLFF.

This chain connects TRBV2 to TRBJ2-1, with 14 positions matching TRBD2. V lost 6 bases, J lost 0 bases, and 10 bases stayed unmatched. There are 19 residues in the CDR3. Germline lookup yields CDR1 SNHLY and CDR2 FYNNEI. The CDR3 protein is CASRVEGLAGASSYNEQFF. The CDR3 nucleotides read TGTGCCAGCAGGGTGGAGGGACTAGCGGGGGCTAGCTCCTACAATGAGCAGTTCTTC.

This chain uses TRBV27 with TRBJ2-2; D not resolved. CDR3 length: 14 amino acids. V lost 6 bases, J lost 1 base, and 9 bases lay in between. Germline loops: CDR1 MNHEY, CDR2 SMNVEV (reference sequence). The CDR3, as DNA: TGTGCCAGCAGCCCAGATCAGAACACCGGGGAGCTGTTTTTT. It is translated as CASSPDQNTGELFF.

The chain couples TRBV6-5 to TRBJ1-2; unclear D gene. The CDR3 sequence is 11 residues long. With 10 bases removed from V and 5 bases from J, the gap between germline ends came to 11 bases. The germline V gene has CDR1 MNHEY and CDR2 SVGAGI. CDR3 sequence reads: CATAGVYGYTF. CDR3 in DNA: TGTGCCACCGCGGGAGTATATGGCTACACCTTC.